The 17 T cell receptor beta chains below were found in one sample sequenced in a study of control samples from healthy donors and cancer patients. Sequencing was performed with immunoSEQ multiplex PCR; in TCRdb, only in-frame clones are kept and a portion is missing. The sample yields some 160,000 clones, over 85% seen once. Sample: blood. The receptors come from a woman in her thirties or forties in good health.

The CDR3 nucleotides read TGCGCCAGCAGCCCTGGGGGTAACTATGGCTACACCTTC. Protein product: CASSPGGNYGYTF. V usage is TRBV5-1 and J usage is TRBJ1-2, with a weak D call TRBD1 (5 bases). Trimming pared 4 bases from V and 1 base from J, leaving 8 bases between. The CDR3 is 13 amino acids. Germline CDR1 is SGHRS and CDR2 is YFSETQ.

The CDR3 loop is CASSQEGNSPLHF. The CDR3 DNA reads as TGTGCCAGCAGCCAAGAGGGTAATTCACCCCTCCACTTT. The chain recombines TRBV3-1 (or the pseudogene TRBV3-2) with TRBJ1-6; D remains unclear. The CDR3 runs to 13 residues. CDR1 and CDR2 from the germline V gene are LGHDT and YNNKEL (reference sequence). Trimming removed 0 bases from V and 6 bases from J, with 3 bases in between.

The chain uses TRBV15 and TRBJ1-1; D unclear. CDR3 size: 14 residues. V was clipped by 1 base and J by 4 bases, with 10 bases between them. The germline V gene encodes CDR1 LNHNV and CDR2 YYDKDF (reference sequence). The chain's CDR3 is CATSRVALGTEAFF. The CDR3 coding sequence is TGTGCCACCAGCAGAGTGGCGCTGGGCACTGAAGCTTTCTTT.

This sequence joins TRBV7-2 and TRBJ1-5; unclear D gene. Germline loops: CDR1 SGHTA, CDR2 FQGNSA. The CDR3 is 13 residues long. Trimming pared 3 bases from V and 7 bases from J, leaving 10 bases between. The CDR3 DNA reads TGTGCCAGCAGCTTTGGGGATAACCAGCCCCAGCATTTT. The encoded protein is CASSFGDNQPQHF.

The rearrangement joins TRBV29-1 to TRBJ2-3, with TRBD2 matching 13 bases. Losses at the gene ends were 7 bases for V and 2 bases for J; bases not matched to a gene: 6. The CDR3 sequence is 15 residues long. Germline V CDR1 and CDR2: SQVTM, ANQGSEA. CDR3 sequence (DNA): TGCAGCGCGCAGACTAGCGGGGGGCCCACAGATACGCAGTATTTT. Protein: CSAQTSGGPTDTQYF.

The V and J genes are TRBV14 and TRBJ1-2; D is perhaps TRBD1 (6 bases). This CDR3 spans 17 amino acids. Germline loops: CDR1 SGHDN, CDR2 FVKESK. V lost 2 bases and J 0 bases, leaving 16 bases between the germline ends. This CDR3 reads CASSQLKRPGANYGYTF. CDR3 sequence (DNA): TGTGCCAGCAGCCAACTCAAAAGGCCAGGGGCTAACTATGGCTACACCTTC.

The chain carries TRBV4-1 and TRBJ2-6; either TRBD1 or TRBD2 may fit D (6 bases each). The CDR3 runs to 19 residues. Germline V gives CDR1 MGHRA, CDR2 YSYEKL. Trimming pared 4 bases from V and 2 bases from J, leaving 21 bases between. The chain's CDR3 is CASSPPLWRGAPGANVLTF. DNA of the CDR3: TGCGCCAGCAGCCCCCCCCTGTGGAGGGGGGCCCCTGGGGCCAACGTCCTGACTTTC.

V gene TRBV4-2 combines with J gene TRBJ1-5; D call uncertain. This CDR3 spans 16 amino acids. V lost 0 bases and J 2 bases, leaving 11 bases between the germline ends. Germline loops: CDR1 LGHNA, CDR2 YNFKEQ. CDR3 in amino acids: CASSQDYGSGNQPQHF. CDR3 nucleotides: TGTGCCAGCAGCCAAGATTACGGGTCGGGCAATCAGCCCCAGCATTTT.

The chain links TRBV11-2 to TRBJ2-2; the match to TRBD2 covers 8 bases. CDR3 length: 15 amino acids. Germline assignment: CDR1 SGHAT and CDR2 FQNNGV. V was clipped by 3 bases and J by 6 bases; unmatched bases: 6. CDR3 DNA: TGTGCCAGCAGCTTTTCCGGGGGGGCCTCCGGGGAGCTGTTTTTT. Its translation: CASSFSGGASGELFF.

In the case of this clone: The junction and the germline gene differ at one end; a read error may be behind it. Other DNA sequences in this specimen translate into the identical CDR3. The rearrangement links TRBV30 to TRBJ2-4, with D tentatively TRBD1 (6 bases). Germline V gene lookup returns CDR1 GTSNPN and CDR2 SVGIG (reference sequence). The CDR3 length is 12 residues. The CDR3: CAWSVLGDIQYF. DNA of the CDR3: TGTGCCTGGAGTGTTCTTGGGGACATTCAATACTTC.

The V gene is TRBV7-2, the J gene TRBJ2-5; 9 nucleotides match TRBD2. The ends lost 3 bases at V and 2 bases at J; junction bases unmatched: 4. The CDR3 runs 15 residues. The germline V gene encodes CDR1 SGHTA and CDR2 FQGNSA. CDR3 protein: CASSFLAGTQETQYF. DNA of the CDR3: TGTGCCAGCAGCTTCCTAGCGGGGACACAAGAGACCCAGTACTTC.

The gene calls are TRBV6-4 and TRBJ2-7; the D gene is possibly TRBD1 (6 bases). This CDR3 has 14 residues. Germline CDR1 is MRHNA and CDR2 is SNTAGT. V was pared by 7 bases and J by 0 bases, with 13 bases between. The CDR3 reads CASTTPGDSYEQYF. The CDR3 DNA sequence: TGTGCCAGCACAACCCCAGGGGACTCCTACGAGCAGTACTTC.

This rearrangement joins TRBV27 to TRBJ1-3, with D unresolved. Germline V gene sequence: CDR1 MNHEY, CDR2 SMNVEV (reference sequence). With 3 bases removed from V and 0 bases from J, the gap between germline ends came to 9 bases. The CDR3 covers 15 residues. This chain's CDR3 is CASSLTYLSGNTIYF. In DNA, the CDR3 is TGTGCCAGCAGTTTGACTTATCTCTCTGGAAACACCATATATTTT.

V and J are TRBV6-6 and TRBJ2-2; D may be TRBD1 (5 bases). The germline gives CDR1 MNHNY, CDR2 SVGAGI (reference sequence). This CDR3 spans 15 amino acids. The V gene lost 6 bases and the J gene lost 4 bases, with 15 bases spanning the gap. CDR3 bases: TGTGCCAGCAGGCAAGATCAGGGTTCCACCGGGGAGCTGTTTTTT. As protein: CASRQDQGSTGELFF.

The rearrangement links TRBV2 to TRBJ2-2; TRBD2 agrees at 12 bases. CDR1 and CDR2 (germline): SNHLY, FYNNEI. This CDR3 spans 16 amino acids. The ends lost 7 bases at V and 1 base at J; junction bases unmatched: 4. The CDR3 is CASTRLAGVNTGELFF. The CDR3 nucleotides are TGTGCCAGCACGCGACTAGCGGGAGTGAACACCGGGGAGCTGTTTTTT. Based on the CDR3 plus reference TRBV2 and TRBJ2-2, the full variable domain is EPEVTQTPSHQVTQMGQEVILRCVPISNHLYFYWYRQILGQKVEFLVSFYNNEISEKSEIFDDQFSVERPDGSNFTLKIRSTKLEDSAMYFCASTRLAGVNTGELFFGEGSRLTVL.

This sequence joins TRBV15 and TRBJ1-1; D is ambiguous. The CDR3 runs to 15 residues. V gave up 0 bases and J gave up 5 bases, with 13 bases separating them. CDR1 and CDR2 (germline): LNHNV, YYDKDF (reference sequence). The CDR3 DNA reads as TGTGCCACCAGCAGAGATGCCGGGAGGTCGACTGAAGCTTTCTTT. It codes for CATSRDAGRSTEAFF. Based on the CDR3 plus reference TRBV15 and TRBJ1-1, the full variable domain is DAMVIQNPRYQVTQFGKPVTLSCSQTLNHNVMYWYQQKSSQAPKLLFHYYDKDFNNEADTPDNFQSRRPNTSFCFLDIRSPGLGDTAMYLCATSRDAGRSTEAFFGQGTRLTVV.

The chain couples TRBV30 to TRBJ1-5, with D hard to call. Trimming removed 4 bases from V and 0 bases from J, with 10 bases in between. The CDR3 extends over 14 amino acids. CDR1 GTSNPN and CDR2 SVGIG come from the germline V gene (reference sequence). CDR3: CAWNLGFSNQPQHF. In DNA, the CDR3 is TGTGCCTGGAACCTTGGATTTAGCAATCAGCCCCAGCATTTT.